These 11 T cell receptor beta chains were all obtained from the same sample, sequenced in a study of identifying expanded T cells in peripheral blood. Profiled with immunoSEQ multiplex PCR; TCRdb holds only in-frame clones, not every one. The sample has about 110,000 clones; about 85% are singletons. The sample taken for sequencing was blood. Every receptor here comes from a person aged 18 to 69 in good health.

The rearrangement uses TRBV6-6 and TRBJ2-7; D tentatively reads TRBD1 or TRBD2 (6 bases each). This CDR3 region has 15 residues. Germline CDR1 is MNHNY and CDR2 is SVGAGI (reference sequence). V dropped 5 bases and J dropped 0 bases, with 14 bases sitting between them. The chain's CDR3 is CASSAQGGSSYEQYF. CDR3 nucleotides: TGTGCCAGCAGTGCTCAAGGGGGGAGCTCCTACGAGCAGTACTTC.

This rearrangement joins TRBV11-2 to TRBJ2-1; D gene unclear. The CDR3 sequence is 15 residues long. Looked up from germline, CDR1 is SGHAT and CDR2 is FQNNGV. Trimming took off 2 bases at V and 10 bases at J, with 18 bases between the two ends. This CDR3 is CASSLSAGVVREQFF. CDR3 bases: TGTGCCAGCAGCTTATCGGCCGGCGTGGTCCGGGAGCAGTTCTTC.

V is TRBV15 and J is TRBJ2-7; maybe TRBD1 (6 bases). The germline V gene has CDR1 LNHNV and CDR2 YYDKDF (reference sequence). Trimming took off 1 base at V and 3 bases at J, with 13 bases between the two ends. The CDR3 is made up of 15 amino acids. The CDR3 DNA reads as TGTGCCACCAGCAGAGGGCCAGGGGAAGACTACGAGCAGTACTTC. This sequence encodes CATSRGPGEDYEQYF.

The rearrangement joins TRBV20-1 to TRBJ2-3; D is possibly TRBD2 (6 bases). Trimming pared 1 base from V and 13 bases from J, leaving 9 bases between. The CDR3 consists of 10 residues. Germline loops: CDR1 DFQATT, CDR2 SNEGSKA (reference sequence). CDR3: CSARGGEKYF. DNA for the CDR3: TGCAGTGCTAGAGGGGGGGAGAAGTATTTT.

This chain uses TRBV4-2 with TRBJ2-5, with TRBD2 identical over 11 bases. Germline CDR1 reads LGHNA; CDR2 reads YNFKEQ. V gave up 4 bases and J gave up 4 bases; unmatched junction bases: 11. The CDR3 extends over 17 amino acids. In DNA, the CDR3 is TGTGCCAGCAGCCCCGGGGGGACTAGCGGAATCCGAGAGACCCAGTACTTC. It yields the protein CASSPGGTSGIRETQYF.

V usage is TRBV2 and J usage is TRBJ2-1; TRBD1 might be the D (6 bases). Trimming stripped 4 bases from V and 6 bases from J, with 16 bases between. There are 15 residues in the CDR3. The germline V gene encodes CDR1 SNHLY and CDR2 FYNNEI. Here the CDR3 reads CASSVDSLRGNEQFF. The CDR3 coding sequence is TGTGCCAGCAGTGTGGACAGCCTAAGGGGCAATGAGCAGTTCTTC. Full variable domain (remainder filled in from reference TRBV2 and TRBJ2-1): EPEVTQTPSHQVTQMGQEVILRCVPISNHLYFYWYRQILGQKVEFLVSFYNNEISEKSEIFDDQFSVERPDGSNFTLKIRSTKLEDSAMYFCASSVDSLRGNEQFFGPGTRLTVL.

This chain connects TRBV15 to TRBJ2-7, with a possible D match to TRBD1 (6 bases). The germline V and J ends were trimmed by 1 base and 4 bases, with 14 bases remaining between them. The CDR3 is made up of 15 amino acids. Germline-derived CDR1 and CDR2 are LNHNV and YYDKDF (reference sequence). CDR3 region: CATSRGGGQRYEQYF. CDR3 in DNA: TGTGCCACCAGCAGAGGGGGCGGACAGAGATACGAGCAGTACTTC.

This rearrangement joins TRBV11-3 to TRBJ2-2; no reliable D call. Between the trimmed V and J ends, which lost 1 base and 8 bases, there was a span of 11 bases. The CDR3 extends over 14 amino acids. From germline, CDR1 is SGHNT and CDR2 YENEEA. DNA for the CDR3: TGTGCCAGCAGCTTAGGTTTACGTTCTGGGGAGCTGTTTTTT. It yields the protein CASSLGLRSGELFF.

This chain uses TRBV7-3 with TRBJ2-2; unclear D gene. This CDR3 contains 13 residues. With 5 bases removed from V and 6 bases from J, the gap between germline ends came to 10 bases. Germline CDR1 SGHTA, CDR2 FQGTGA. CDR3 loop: CASSNRAAGELFF. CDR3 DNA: TGTGCCAGCAGCAACCGCGCGGCCGGGGAGCTGTTTTTT.

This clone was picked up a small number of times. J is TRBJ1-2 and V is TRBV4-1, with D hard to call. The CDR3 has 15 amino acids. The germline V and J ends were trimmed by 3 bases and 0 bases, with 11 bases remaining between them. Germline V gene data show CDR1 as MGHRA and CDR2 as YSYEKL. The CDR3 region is CASSQLREANYGYTF. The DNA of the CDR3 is TGCGCCAGCAGCCAGTTAAGGGAGGCTAACTATGGCTACACCTTC.

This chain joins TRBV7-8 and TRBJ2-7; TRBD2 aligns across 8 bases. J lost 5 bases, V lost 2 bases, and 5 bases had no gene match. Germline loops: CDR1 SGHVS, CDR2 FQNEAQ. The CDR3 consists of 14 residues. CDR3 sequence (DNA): TGTGCCAGCAGCTTACAGCGGGAGCGCCACGAGCAGTACTTC. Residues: CASSLQRERHEQYF.